The clone carrying this T cell receptor (beta chain) was observed a handful of times. The sample comes from a study of control samples from healthy donors and cancer patients. Assay used: immunoSEQ multiplex PCR; TCRdb lists only in-frame clones, some missing. The table shows 100,000 to 120,000 clones, with 85% to 90% occurring only once. V was trimmed by 3 bases and J by 2 bases, leaving 8 bases between them. Germline V gene sequence: CDR1 LNHDA, CDR2 SQIVND (reference sequence). The CDR3 spans 14 residues. The sequencing input was PBMCs. The clonotype was recovered from a woman aged 55-69 years with lung cancer. The chain employs TRBV19 and TRBJ1-5; tentatively, D is TRBD1 (5 bases). CDR3 coding DNA: TGTGCCAGTAGTATCCAGGGTGGCAATCAGCCCCAGCATTTT. Residues: CASSIQGGNQPQHF.